Listed below are T cell receptor beta chains from one sample, sequenced in a study of cytomegalovirus exposure and HLA in healthy donors. Profiling relied on immunoSEQ multiplex PCR, and the TCRdb table lists in-frame clones only, not all of them. The table has fewer than 130,000 clones, 78% seen once. The material sequenced was PBMCs. The receptors derive from a woman aged 30 to 39 in good health and CMV-seronegative. Both conserved end residues are part of each CDR3. A D gene is named only where the DNA matches it firmly. The size entry is marked missing in some rows and otherwise reads once, few, many or a size class.

v_gene: TRBV4-3
d_gene: TRBD2
j_gene: TRBJ2-2
abundance: .
CDR3aa: CASSQDSIVGGGEYTGELFF
CDR3nt: TGCGCCAGCAGCCAAGATTCGATCGTCGGGGGGGGAGAGTACACCGGGGAGCTGTTTTTT

v_gene: TRBV5-4
d_gene: TRBD1
j_gene: TRBJ2-6
abundance: .
CDR3aa: CASSLGDRAAGANVLTF
CDR3nt: TGTGCCAGCAGCTTAGGGGACAGGGCTGCTGGGGCCAACGTCCTGACTTTC

v_gene: TRBV30
d_gene: TRBD1
j_gene: TRBJ1-1
abundance: .
CDR3aa: CAWTGQANTEAFF
CDR3nt: TGTGCCTGGACCGGACAGGCGAACACTGAAGCTTTCTTT

v_gene: TRBV6-5
d_gene: .
j_gene: TRBJ1-1
abundance: .
CDR3aa: CASSYGRRTEAFF
CDR3nt: TGTGCCAGCAGTTACGGTCGGAGGACTGAAGCTTTCTTT

v_gene: TRBV27
d_gene: TRBD2
j_gene: TRBJ2-7
abundance: .
CDR3aa: CASSLLRGGRDEQYF
CDR3nt: TGTGCCAGCAGTTTATTGCGGGGGGGCCGCGACGAGCAGTACTTC

v_gene: TRBV7-9
d_gene: .
j_gene: TRBJ1-2
abundance: few
CDR3aa: CASSSGQPGYTF
CDR3nt: TGTGCCAGCAGCTCCGGACAGCCGGGCTACACCTTC

v_gene: TRBV19
d_gene: .
j_gene: TRBJ2-7
abundance: .
CDR3aa: CASSWANHEQYF
CDR3nt: TGTGCCAGTAGCTGGGCGAACCACGAGCAGTACTTC

v_gene: TRBV4-3
d_gene: .
j_gene: TRBJ2-7
abundance: once
CDR3aa: CASSQGTGPSGEQYF
CDR3nt: TGCGCCAGCAGCCAAGGTACAGGACCCTCGGGCGAGCAGTACTTC

v_gene: TRBV28
d_gene: .
j_gene: TRBJ2-7
abundance: once
CDR3aa: CASSPPLLSYEQYF
CDR3nt: TGTGCCAGCAGCCCCCCCCTGTTATCCTACGAGCAGTACTTC

v_gene: TRBV9
d_gene: .
j_gene: TRBJ1-6
abundance: .
CDR3aa: CASSVQTGDNSPLHF
CDR3nt: TGTGCCAGCAGCGTACAGACAGGAGATAATTCACCCCTCCACTTT

v_gene: TRBV11-2
d_gene: TRBD1
j_gene: TRBJ2-7
abundance: .
CDR3aa: CASSLVIGQGSYEQYF
CDR3nt: TGTGCCAGCAGCTTAGTGATCGGACAGGGGTCCTACGAGCAGTACTTC

v_gene: TRBV20-1
d_gene: .
j_gene: TRBJ2-5
abundance: .
CDR3aa: CSARDRETQYF
CDR3nt: TGCAGTGCTAGAGATCGGGAGACCCAGTACTTC

v_gene: TRBV11-2
d_gene: TRBD2
j_gene: TRBJ2-3
abundance: .
CDR3aa: CASSSYGGADTQYF
CDR3nt: TGTGCCAGCAGCTCTTACGGGGGGGCAGATACGCAGTATTTT

v_gene: TRBV25-1
d_gene: TRBD1
j_gene: TRBJ1-6
abundance: .
CDR3aa: CASSGTGNSPLHF
CDR3nt: TGTGCCAGCAGTGGGACAGGGAATTCACCCCTCCACTTT

v_gene: TRBV14
d_gene: .
j_gene: TRBJ2-5
abundance: .
CDR3aa: CASSQDLRSQETQYF
CDR3nt: TGTGCCAGCAGCCAAGATCTAAGGAGCCAAGAGACCCAGTACTTC

v_gene: TRBV5-4
d_gene: TRBD2
j_gene: TRBJ2-7
abundance: .
CDR3aa: CASSSGPASGGASSYEQYF
CDR3nt: TGTGCCAGCAGCTCAGGTCCGGCTAGCGGGGGCGCCAGCTCCTACGAGCAGTACTTC

v_gene: TRBV15
d_gene: TRBD1
j_gene: TRBJ2-7
abundance: .
CDR3aa: CATSSLTGDPTYEQYF
CDR3nt: TGTGCCACCAGCAGTTTAACAGGGGATCCTACCTACGAGCAGTACTTC

v_gene: TRBV4-1
d_gene: .
j_gene: TRBJ1-2
abundance: .
CDR3aa: CASSHFPLGDFKVLYTF
CDR3nt: TGCGCCAGCAGCCACTTTCCCCTAGGGGACTTTAAGGTACTCTACACCTTC

v_gene: TRBV6-5
d_gene: .
j_gene: TRBJ2-7
abundance: .
CDR3aa: CASSPGGYEQYF
CDR3nt: TGTGCCAGCAGTCCAGGGGGGTACGAGCAGTACTTC

v_gene: TRBV6-6
d_gene: .
j_gene: TRBJ2-3
abundance: few
CDR3aa: CASSYRGITDTQYF
CDR3nt: TGTGCCAGCAGTTACAGGGGCATCACAGATACGCAGTATTTT

v_gene: TRBV4-3
d_gene: .
j_gene: TRBJ2-7
abundance: .
CDR3aa: CASSQDLVWAPKPYEQYF
CDR3nt: TGCGCCAGCAGCCAAGATCTGGTTTGGGCCCCAAAACCCTACGAGCAGTACTTC

v_gene: TRBV7-9
d_gene: .
j_gene: TRBJ2-7
abundance: .
CDR3aa: CASTDSPSSYEQYF
CDR3nt: TGTGCCAGCACCGACAGCCCGAGCTCCTACGAGCAGTACTTC

v_gene: TRBV6-4
d_gene: TRBD1
j_gene: TRBJ2-1
abundance: .
CDR3aa: CASAQRGTGGFDEQFF
CDR3nt: TGTGCCAGCGCCCAGCGGGGGACAGGGGGGTTCGATGAGCAGTTCTTC

v_gene: TRBV10-1
d_gene: TRBD2
j_gene: TRBJ2-7
abundance: .
CDR3aa: CASSALAGGPYEQYF
CDR3nt: TGCGCCAGCAGTGCACTAGCGGGGGGACCCTACGAGCAGTACTTC

v_gene: TRBV2
d_gene: .
j_gene: TRBJ2-3
abundance: .
CDR3aa: CASSRELKTDTQYF
CDR3nt: TGTGCCAGCAGCCGGGAGCTAAAGACAGATACGCAGTATTTT

v_gene: TRBV7-2
d_gene: TRBD1
j_gene: TRBJ1-6
abundance: .
CDR3aa: CASSSQGFLSLHF
CDR3nt: TGTGCCAGCAGCTCACAGGGGTTCTTATCCCTCCACTTT

v_gene: TRBV7-6
d_gene: TRBD2
j_gene: TRBJ2-3
abundance: .
CDR3aa: CASSLGSGTSGSAGDTQYF
CDR3nt: TGTGCCAGCAGCTTAGGGTCCGGGACTAGCGGGAGCGCTGGAGATACGCAGTATTTT

v_gene: TRBV10-3
d_gene: .
j_gene: TRBJ1-4
abundance: few
CDR3aa: CAMTRELNEKLFF
CDR3nt: TGTGCCATGACCCGGGAGCTTAATGAAAAACTGTTTTTT

v_gene: TRBV7-9
d_gene: TRBD1
j_gene: TRBJ2-1
abundance: .
CDR3aa: CASSFRTGDEQFF
CDR3nt: TGTGCCAGCAGCTTCCGGACAGGGGATGAGCAGTTCTTC

v_gene: TRBV6-5
d_gene: .
j_gene: TRBJ1-1
abundance: few
CDR3aa: CASSSDLTNTEAFF
CDR3nt: TGTGCCAGCAGCTCAGACTTAACGAACACTGAAGCTTTCTTT

v_gene: TRBV4-1
d_gene: TRBD1
j_gene: TRBJ2-7
abundance: .
CDR3aa: CASSHPGTGPSSYEQYF
CDR3nt: TGCGCCAGCAGCCATCCCGGGACAGGGCCGAGCTCCTACGAGCAGTACTTC

v_gene: TRBV7-9
d_gene: TRBD1
j_gene: TRBJ2-5
abundance: .
CDR3aa: CASSFGTGKIQETQYF
CDR3nt: TGTGCCAGCAGCTTCGGGACAGGGAAGATCCAAGAGACCCAGTACTTC

v_gene: TRBV30
d_gene: .
j_gene: TRBJ1-2
abundance: .
CDR3aa: CAWSEMGSRNF
CDR3nt: TGTGCCTGGAGTGAAATGGGCAGCAGGAACTTC

v_gene: TRBV30
d_gene: .
j_gene: TRBJ1-1
abundance: few
CDR3aa: CAWSVGVYTNTEAFF
CDR3nt: TGTGCCTGGAGTGTAGGGGTCTATACGAACACTGAAGCTTTCTTT

v_gene: TRBV6-1
d_gene: .
j_gene: TRBJ1-5
abundance: .
CDR3aa: CASSEDRGQPQHF
CDR3nt: TGTGCCAGCAGTGAAGATAGGGGTCAGCCCCAGCATTTT

v_gene: TRBV15
d_gene: TRBD1
j_gene: TRBJ2-2
abundance: once
CDR3aa: CATSRDRRTGELFF
CDR3nt: TGTGCCACCAGCAGGGACAGGCGCACCGGGGAGCTGTTTTTT

v_gene: TRBV29-1
d_gene: .
j_gene: TRBJ2-1
abundance: .
CDR3aa: CSVHWGVANEQFF
CDR3nt: TGCAGCGTCCACTGGGGGGTCGCCAATGAGCAGTTCTTC

v_gene: TRBV10-3
d_gene: .
j_gene: TRBJ1-5
abundance: .
CDR3aa: CAISARGQPQHF
CDR3nt: TGTGCCATCAGTGCCCGGGGTCAGCCCCAGCATTTT

v_gene: TRBV28
d_gene: TRBD1
j_gene: TRBJ2-6
abundance: .
CDR3aa: CASHSGGFFQSGANVLTF
CDR3nt: TGTGCCAGCCACTCAGGGGGCTTCTTTCAATCTGGGGCCAACGTCCTGACTTTC

v_gene: TRBV30
d_gene: TRBD1
j_gene: TRBJ1-3
abundance: .
CDR3aa: CAWSRGSDRGDF
CDR3nt: TGTGCCTGGTCTCGGGGGTCAGACAGGGGTGATTTT

v_gene: TRBV4-3
d_gene: .
j_gene: TRBJ1-5
abundance: .
CDR3aa: CASSQDRYSNQPQHF
CDR3nt: TGCGCCAGCAGCCAAGATCGGTATAGCAATCAGCCCCAGCATTTT

v_gene: TRBV5-1
d_gene: .
j_gene: TRBJ2-1
abundance: few
CDR3aa: CASSSDSYNEQFF
CDR3nt: TGCGCCAGCAGCTCGGACAGCTACAATGAGCAGTTCTTC

v_gene: TRBV7-9
d_gene: .
j_gene: TRBJ2-7
abundance: .
CDR3aa: CASSPETGNYEQYF
CDR3nt: TGTGCCAGCAGCCCTGAGACAGGAAACTACGAGCAGTACTTC

v_gene: TRBV7-8
d_gene: .
j_gene: TRBJ1-5
abundance: .
CDR3aa: CASSLGSGTNNQPQHF
CDR3nt: TGTGCCAGCAGCTTAGGTTCAGGGACTAACAATCAGCCCCAGCATTTT

v_gene: TRBV5-4
d_gene: .
j_gene: TRBJ1-4
abundance: few
CDR3aa: CASSSSTATNEKLFF
CDR3nt: TGTGCCAGCAGCTCATCGACAGCAACTAATGAAAAACTGTTTTTT

v_gene: TRBV7-2
d_gene: TRBD1
j_gene: TRBJ2-3
abundance: .
CDR3aa: CASSRQGSSTDTQYF
CDR3nt: TGTGCCAGCAGCCGACAGGGATCAAGCACAGATACGCAGTATTTT

v_gene: TRBV7-8
d_gene: .
j_gene: TRBJ1-1
abundance: .
CDR3aa: CASSLAQTKNTEAFF
CDR3nt: TGTGCCAGCAGCTTAGCGCAGACTAAGAACACTGAAGCTTTCTTT

v_gene: TRBV4-1
d_gene: TRBD2
j_gene: TRBJ2-1
abundance: once
CDR3aa: CASSQDLPGTRASNEQFF
CDR3nt: TGCGCCAGCAGCCAAGACCTACCCGGGACTAGGGCCTCCAATGAGCAGTTCTTC

v_gene: TRBV28
d_gene: TRBD1
j_gene: TRBJ2-7
abundance: .
CDR3aa: CASSLAGTGRGEQYF
CDR3nt: TGTGCCAGCAGTTTGGCCGGGACAGGGAGGGGGGAGCAGTACTTC

v_gene: TRBV7-3
d_gene: TRBD2
j_gene: TRBJ2-1
abundance: .
CDR3aa: CASGAGAVNEQFF
CDR3nt: TGTGCCAGCGGAGCGGGAGCGGTCAATGAGCAGTTCTTC

v_gene: TRBV30
d_gene: .
j_gene: TRBJ2-5
abundance: .
CDR3aa: CAWKAGAGETQYF
CDR3nt: TGTGCCTGGAAGGCGGGGGCGGGAGAGACCCAGTACTTC

v_gene: TRBV30
d_gene: TRBD1
j_gene: TRBJ1-1
abundance: .
CDR3aa: CALKDRGLTEAFF
CDR3nt: TGTGCCTTAAAAGACAGGGGGCTCACTGAAGCTTTCTTT

v_gene: TRBV28
d_gene: .
j_gene: TRBJ2-7
abundance: .
CDR3aa: CASSLVRSYEQYF
CDR3nt: TGTGCCAGCAGTTTAGTCAGATCCTACGAGCAGTACTTC

v_gene: TRBV10-1
d_gene: TRBD2
j_gene: TRBJ2-3
abundance: .
CDR3aa: CASSGVSGRFTDTQYF
CDR3nt: TGCGCCAGCAGTGGGGTAAGCGGGAGATTCACAGATACGCAGTATTTT

v_gene: TRBV18
d_gene: TRBD2
j_gene: TRBJ2-5
abundance: once
CDR3aa: CASRITGLAGQETQYF
CDR3nt: TGTGCCAGCCGGATAACGGGGCTAGCGGGTCAAGAGACCCAGTACTTC

v_gene: TRBV19
d_gene: .
j_gene: TRBJ1-2
abundance: .
CDR3aa: CASSTQAQVDYGYTF
CDR3nt: TGTGCCAGTAGTACACAGGCTCAGGTGGACTATGGCTACACCTTC

v_gene: TRBV14
d_gene: .
j_gene: TRBJ1-5
abundance: few
CDR3aa: CASSQAGGNQPQHF
CDR3nt: TGTGCCAGCAGCCAAGCAGGGGGCAATCAGCCCCAGCATTTT

v_gene: TRBV29-1
d_gene: TRBD2
j_gene: TRBJ2-3
abundance: few
CDR3aa: CSVGRTSGGPTDTQYF
CDR3nt: TGCAGCGTTGGACGGACTAGCGGGGGACCCACAGATACGCAGTATTTT